A selection of T cell receptor beta chains follows, all from one sample in a study of T-cell reconstitution after alpha-beta-depleted transplantation in children. TCRdb reprocessed the PCR reads via MiXCR and lists one record per CDR3 protein. The top ten hold around 5% of the sample, which has around 210,000 distinct CDR3 sequences, about 7% seen once. The material was PBMCs, obtained before TCRalphabeta/CD19-depleted stem cell transplant. These receptors originate from a boy aged 2 to 10 with acute lymphoblastic leukemia, due to receive a stem cell transplant. The CDR3 runs from the conserved cysteine through the conserved F or W. The D gene is left open where the match is weak. Only part of the rows carry a size: once, few, many, or a class if the clone is expanded.

v_gene	j_gene	d_gene	abundance	CDR3aa	CDR3nt
TRBV29-1	TRBJ1-3	NA	many	CSVMTGSGNTIYF	TGCAGCGTAATGACAGGATCTGGAAACACCATATATTTT
TRBV7-9	TRBJ2-5	NA	NA	CASSTQTGPSTETQYF	TGTGCCAGCAGCACTCAGACAGGCCCGAGCACGGAGACCCAGTACTTC
TRBV29-1	TRBJ2-7	TRBD2	many	CSVEAGTSYEQYF	TGCAGCGTGGAAGCGGGGACCTCTTACGAGCAGTACTTC
TRBV19	TRBJ1-2	NA	NA	CASSVTGSYGYTF	TGTGCCAGTAGTGTCACAGGTTCCTATGGCTACACCTTC
TRBV18	TRBJ2-5	NA	many	CASSPMEETQYF	TGTGCCAGCTCACCAATGGAAGAGACCCAGTACTTC
TRBV2	TRBJ2-1	TRBD2	NA	CASSELAGAENEQFF	TGTGCCAGCAGTGAACTAGCGGGAGCGGAGAATGAGCAGTTCTTC
TRBV5-8	TRBJ2-7	TRBD1	few	CASFLRDRNYEQYF	TGTGCCAGCTTTCTCCGGGACAGAAACTACGAGCAGTACTTC
TRBV9	TRBJ2-1	TRBD1	many	CASSGDRGPGDNEQFF	TGTGCCAGCAGCGGAGACAGGGGGCCCGGGGACAATGAGCAGTTCTTC
TRBV12-3/TRBV12-4	TRBJ1-6	NA	few	CASSPVLGGTANSPLHF	TGTGCCAGCAGCCCCGTATTGGGAGGGACGGCGAATTCACCCCTCCACTTT
TRBV25-1	TRBJ2-7	TRBD1	NA	CASSDRQGFSYEQYF	TGTGCCAGCAGTGACAGACAGGGTTTCTCCTACGAGCAGTACTTC
TRBV5-1	TRBJ2-3	NA	many	CASSSRRGGSTDTQYF	TGCGCCAGCAGCTCCCGTAGGGGCGGAAGCACAGATACGCAGTATTTT
TRBV4-3	TRBJ2-7	NA	many	CASSQELIPVAYEQYF	TGCGCCAGCAGCCAAGAATTGATTCCTGTGGCCTACGAGCAGTACTTC
TRBV5-5	TRBJ2-2	NA	many	CASSRRLTGELFF	TGTGCCAGCAGCCGAAGACTAACCGGGGAGCTGTTTTTT
TRBV11-2	TRBJ2-5	TRBD2	NA	CASSLPSGSGRGDETQYF	TGTGCCAGCAGCCTCCCGAGTGGAAGCGGGAGGGGGGACGAGACCCAGTACTTC
TRBV29-1	TRBJ1-2	NA	many	CSVEKGSGDGYTF	TGCAGCGTTGAAAAGGGCTCGGGAGATGGCTACACCTTC
TRBV7-2	TRBJ2-1	TRBD2	many	CASSPPLAGGWYNEQFF	TGTGCCAGCAGCCCACCCCTAGCGGGAGGGTGGTACAATGAGCAGTTCTTC
TRBV7-3	TRBJ2-2	NA	many	CASSLGSNTGELFF	TGTGCCAGCAGCTTAGGGTCAAACACCGGGGAGCTGTTTTTT
TRBV3-1	TRBJ1-1	NA	many	CASSSDRRAFF	TGTGCCAGCAGCTCAGACAGAAGGGCTTTCTTT
TRBV9	TRBJ1-1	NA	NA	CASSVDPPTGIDTEAFF	TGTGCCAGCAGCGTCGACCCCCCGACAGGCATCGACACTGAAGCTTTCTTT
TRBV7-9	TRBJ2-7	TRBD1	NA	CASSGRDRASYEQYF	TGTGCCAGCAGTGGTAGGGACAGGGCCTCCTACGAGCAGTACTTC
TRBV5-1	TRBJ1-3	NA	NA	CASSLDTSALSGNTIYF	TGCGCCAGCAGCTTGGATACTTCGGCCCTCTCTGGAAACACCATATATTTT
TRBV5-4	TRBJ2-2	TRBD1	NA	CASSLNRGRGTGELFF	TGTGCCAGCAGCCTTAACAGGGGGCGGGGAACCGGGGAGCTGTTTTTT
TRBV20-1	TRBJ2-1	TRBD1	many	CSAPDRIINEQFF	TGCAGTGCTCCGGACAGGATAATTAATGAGCAGTTCTTC
TRBV6-2/TRBV6-3	TRBJ2-2	TRBD1	many	CASSLRGTVNTGELFF	TGTGCCAGCAGCTTAAGGGGGACAGTGAACACCGGGGAGCTGTTTTTT
TRBV28	TRBJ1-4	NA	few	CASSLRTEKNEKLFF	TGTGCCAGCAGTCTCCGGACAGAAAAGAATGAAAAACTGTTTTTT
TRBV7-9	TRBJ2-3	TRBD2	many	CASSFQAVAGDGTQYF	TGTGCCAGCAGCTTCCAGGCGGTAGCGGGAGATGGTACGCAGTATTTT
TRBV19	TRBJ2-3	NA	many	CASRGAGDTQYF	TGTGCCAGTAGGGGAGCGGGAGATACGCAGTATTTT
TRBV10-3	TRBJ2-7	NA	many	CAISEPLRSAYEQYF	TGTGCCATCAGTGAGCCCCTAAGGAGCGCCTACGAGCAGTACTTC
TRBV24-1	TRBJ2-1	TRBD2	many	CATSLGLAGYNEQFF	TGTGCCACCAGTCTCGGACTAGCGGGATACAATGAGCAGTTCTTC
TRBV20-1	TRBJ2-1	NA	few	CSAIGYLAEYNEQFF	TGCAGTGCCATAGGATACCTAGCCGAATACAATGAGCAGTTCTTC
TRBV6-2/TRBV6-3	TRBJ2-7	NA	many	CASSYDRYEQYF	TGTGCCAGCAGTTACGATCGGTACGAGCAGTACTTC
TRBV7-2	TRBJ2-7	NA	many	CASSPRLVSYEQYF	TGTGCCAGCAGCCCCAGACTAGTCTCCTACGAGCAGTACTTC